This TCR beta chain emerged from a study of cytomegalovirus exposure and HLA in healthy donors. This clone has a handful of counts. The same CDR3 arises from other DNA sequences in this sample as well. The PCR ran on 60 Vbeta and 13 Jbeta primers. Profiling relied on immunoSEQ multiplex PCR, and the TCRdb table lists in-frame clones only, not all of them. The sample consists of about 150,000 clones, around 10% of them appearing once. V lost 1 base, J lost 2 bases, and 9 bases lay in between. The CDR3 has 14 residues. Germline V gene data show CDR1 as LNHDA and CDR2 as SQIVND (reference sequence). The chain couples TRBV19 to TRBJ2-7; D is undetermined. This receptor was taken from a male donor in good health and CMV-seronegative. Sequenced material: PBMCs. The DNA for the CDR3 is TGTGCCAGTAGTATAGGCATAGGAGCCTACGAGCAGTACTTC. Its protein product is CASSIGIGAYEQYF.